Listed below are T cell receptor beta chains from one sample, sequenced in a study of Ad26.COV2.S vaccination and SARS-CoV-2 variants. Here immunoSEQ multiplex PCR was the method, and the copy in TCRdb shows in-frame clones only, minus some. The profile covers roughly 510,000 clones, with roughly 87% appearing a single time and about 13% taken by the ten largest. The input for sequencing was peripheral blood, taken in a trial of Ad26.COV2.S vaccine versus placebo. These receptors all come from a person aged 18 to 59 who received the Ad26.COV2.S COVID-19 vaccine or a placebo. Both conserved end residues are part of each CDR3. The D gene is left open where the match is weak. Clone size is given for some rows only: seen once, a few or many times, or a class if the clone is expanded.

d_gene	j_gene	abundance	v_gene	CDR3nt	CDR3aa
-	TRBJ1-6	-	TRBV28	TGTGCCAGCACCGGCGGCGGGGCAGGGACACCCCTCCACTTT	CASTGGGAGTPLHF
TRBD2	TRBJ2-3	-	TRBV19	TGTGCCAGTAGTATATCGGGAGCGGGAGTAGGAGATACGCAGTATTTT	CASSISGAGVGDTQYF
-	TRBJ2-5	-	TRBV19	TGTGCCAGTAGTATCGGGACGACCCGTCCCCAAGAGACCCAGTACTTC	CASSIGTTRPQETQYF
TRBD2	TRBJ2-1	once	TRBV2	TGTGCCAGCAGTGAAACCCTAGCGGAGTTCTTC	CASSETLAEFF
-	TRBJ1-3	-	TRBV4-1	TGCGCCAGCAGCCAGATGGCTGGCCTAGGGGGAAACACCATATATTTT	CASSQMAGLGGNTIYF
-	TRBJ2-6	-	TRBV6-5	TGTGCCAGCATCAAAAGTGACTCTGGGGCCAACGTCCTGACTTTC	CASIKSDSGANVLTF
-	TRBJ2-7	-	TRBV7-2	TGTGCCAGCAGCTTCCCGATTCGCGAGCAGTACTTC	CASSFPIREQYF
TRBD2	TRBJ2-2	once	TRBV6-6	TGTGCCAGCAGCGTGGCTAGCGGGAGGCCCTCAACGAGACCTTTCACCGGGGAGCTGTTTTTT	CASSVASGRPSTRPFTGELFF
-	TRBJ2-2	once	TRBV24-1	TGTGCCACCAGTGATTTGCAAGGGATAGGGTCTGGGAACACCGGGGAGCTGTTTTTT	CATSDLQGIGSGNTGELFF
-	TRBJ2-6	-	TRBV10-3	TGTGCCATCTCCCCCGACACCTCTGGGGCCAACGTCCTGACTTTC	CAISPDTSGANVLTF
-	TRBJ2-7	-	TRBV3-1/TRBV3-2	TGTGCCAGCAGCCAAGTAGCGGACCCCGGGTCCGAGCAGTACTTC	CASSQVADPGSEQYF
-	TRBJ1-1	-	TRBV9	TGTGCCAGCAGCCCCCGCACGGTTGTGGGACCGCAAGGGACTGAAGCTTTCTTT	CASSPRTVVGPQGTEAFF
TRBD1	TRBJ1-2	-	TRBV11-2	TGTGCCAGCAGCTTAGGACAGGGCTTATATGGCTACACCTTC	CASSLGQGLYGYTF
-	TRBJ2-1	-	TRBV27	TGTGCCAGCAGCCAAGGAACGTCCTACAATGAGCAGTTCTTC	CASSQGTSYNEQFF
-	TRBJ2-1	-	TRBV30	TGTGCCTGGCTTCCCAGCAAATTCGCGGACAATGAGCAGTTCTTC	CAWLPSKFADNEQFF
TRBD1	TRBJ2-1	-	TRBV7-3	TGTGCCAGCAGCCCTCAGACAGGGTCCTACAATGAGCAGTTCTTC	CASSPQTGSYNEQFF
-	TRBJ1-2	-	TRBV5-6	TGTGCCAGCAGCTTGGTAGCAGGGGATGGCTACACCTTC	CASSLVAGDGYTF